Presented here are 13 T cell receptor beta chains from one specimen sequenced in a study of cytomegalovirus exposure and HLA in healthy donors. PCR was performed using 60 Vbeta and 13 Jbeta primers. This table comes from immunoSEQ multiplex PCR, and its TCRdb copy is limited to in-frame clones, with some not included. This sample lists some 200,000 clones; its ten largest clones have about 1%. The sample consisted of PBMCs. The source is a girl aged 2 to 10 in good health and CMV-seropositive.

The rearrangement uses TRBV19 and TRBJ2-5, with D uncertain. The CDR3 has 16 amino acids. CDR1 is LNHDA and CDR2 is SQIVND in the germline V gene (reference sequence). V lost 5 bases to trimming and J lost 4 bases, with 20 bases between them. The CDR3 DNA sequence: TGTGCCAGTAGTTTAAACCCGCAAGTACCGGGAGAGACCCAGTACTTC. Translated: CASSLNPQVPGETQYF.

V is TRBV14 and J is TRBJ1-2; D gene uncertain. Germline CDR1 SGHDN, CDR2 FVKESK. V was pared by 0 bases and J by 4 bases, with 6 bases between. The CDR3 is 13 amino acids. This CDR3 reads CASSQDTSYGYTF. In DNA, the CDR3 is TGTGCCAGCAGCCAAGATACGAGCTATGGCTACACCTTC.

The chain links TRBV27 to TRBJ2-1; 8 nucleotides align to TRBD2. Germline CDR1 and CDR2: MNHEY and SMNVEV (reference sequence). The CDR3 spans 15 residues. V lost 3 bases, J lost 0 bases, and 1 base stayed unmatched. In DNA, the CDR3 is TGTGCCAGCAGTTTGCGGGAGGACTCCTACAATGAGCAGTTCTTC. This gives the protein CASSLREDSYNEQFF.

The V and J genes are TRBV19 and TRBJ2-7; D might be TRBD2 (5 bases). This CDR3 has 13 amino acids. Per the germline V gene, CDR1 is LNHDA and CDR2 is SQIVND (reference sequence). V was shortened by 8 bases and J by 2 bases, with 13 bases between the two germline ends. CDR3 in amino acids: CASSFGETYEQYF. DNA of the CDR3: TGTGCCAGTTCTTTCGGGGAAACCTACGAGCAGTACTTC.

For the CDR3, the DNA is TGTGCCAGCAGGCAGGCGGGGCAGTTCTACGAGCAGTACTTC. It specifies CASRQAGQFYEQYF. V gene TRBV14 combines with J gene TRBJ2-7; tentative D call: TRBD2 (6 bases). The CDR3 runs to 14 residues. Germline CDR1 SGHDN, CDR2 FVKESK. V was trimmed by 6 bases and J by 3 bases, leaving 15 bases between them.

J is TRBJ2-2 and V is TRBV29-1; 13 bases fit TRBD2. CDR1 is SQVTM, CDR2 ANQGSEA, per germline. This CDR3 spans 18 amino acids. V was pared by 1 base and J by 3 bases, with 8 bases of the junction left unmatched. CDR3 in amino acids: CSVEVLRTSGSDTGELFF. In DNA, the CDR3 is TGCAGCGTTGAAGTGCTAAGGACTAGCGGGAGTGACACCGGGGAGCTGTTTTTT.

The chain carries TRBV5-4 and TRBJ2-7, with 7 bases that match TRBD2. V dropped 3 bases and J dropped 0; count of bases not matched to a gene: 3. The CDR3 sequence is 14 residues long. CDR1 is SGHNT, CDR2 YYREEE, per germline (reference sequence). Here the CDR3 reads CASSSSGFSYEQYF. The CDR3 DNA reads as TGTGCCAGCAGCTCTAGCGGATTCTCCTACGAGCAGTACTTC.

The genes are TRBV5-4 and TRBJ2-5; D remains unclear. This CDR3 spans 13 amino acids. Trimming stripped 0 bases from V and 2 bases from J, with 5 bases between. Germline V gene data show CDR1 as SGHNT and CDR2 as YYREEE (reference sequence). The CDR3 DNA sequence: TGTGCCAGCAGCTTGGGACTTCAAGAGACCCAGTACTTC. It specifies CASSLGLQETQYF.

Here the CDR3 DNA reads TGTGCCACCAGGACAGGGGAGACGGACACTGAAGCTTTCTTT. This sequence encodes CATRTGETDTEAFF. The chain joins TRBV10-3 to TRBJ1-1; 9 bases match TRBD1. The CDR3 covers 14 residues. The trim removed 10 bases at V and 3 bases at J, leaving 9 bases unmatched. Germline lookup yields CDR1 ENHRY and CDR2 SYGVKD.

This sequence joins TRBV18 and TRBJ2-2; 8 bases line up with TRBD1. In germline, CDR1 is KGHSH, CDR2 LQKENI. Trimming at V came to 3 bases and at J to 2 bases, leaving 5 bases not matched to a gene. The CDR3 is 16 residues long. The CDR3 DNA is TGTGCCAGCTCACCGCGACAGGGGTTCAACACCGGGGAGCTGTTTTTT. As protein: CASSPRQGFNTGELFF.

The V gene is TRBV7-3, the J gene TRBJ2-3; TRBD2 might be the D (6 bases). V was clipped by 2 bases and J by 6 bases, with 21 bases between them. CDR3 length equals 17 residues. Germline V gene lookup returns CDR1 SGHTA and CDR2 FQGTGA. In DNA, the CDR3 is TGTGCCAGCAGCTTACTTGGAGGGCCCCCGGGGGTGGATACGCAGTATTTT. Its translation is CASSLLGGPPGVDTQYF. The variable domain in full, with the rest retrieved from reference TRBV7-3 and TRBJ2-3, is GAGVSQTPSNKVTEKGKYVELRCDPISGHTALYWYRQSLGQGPEFLIYFQGTGAADDSGLPNDRFFAVRPEGSVSTLKIQRTERGDSAVYLCASSLLGGPPGVDTQYFGPGTRLTVL.

The chain is built from TRBV10-2 and TRBJ2-5; weak D call: TRBD2 (5 bases). Trimming stripped 5 bases from V and 5 bases from J, with 15 bases between. The germline gives CDR1 WSHSY, CDR2 SAAADI. This CDR3 has 14 residues. The CDR3 DNA reads as TGCGCCAGCAGTTCAGATCCCCGCGGGGAGACCCAGTACTTC. Translating it yields CASSSDPRGETQYF.

The chain couples TRBV19 to TRBJ2-7, with 8 bases fitting TRBD1. The CDR3 length is 11 residues. Germline V lookup: CDR1 LNHDA, CDR2 SQIVND (reference sequence). V lost 8 bases, J lost 5 bases, and 2 bases stayed unmatched. CDR3: CASGRGHEQYF. The CDR3 DNA sequence: TGTGCCAGTGGCAGGGGGCACGAGCAGTACTTC.